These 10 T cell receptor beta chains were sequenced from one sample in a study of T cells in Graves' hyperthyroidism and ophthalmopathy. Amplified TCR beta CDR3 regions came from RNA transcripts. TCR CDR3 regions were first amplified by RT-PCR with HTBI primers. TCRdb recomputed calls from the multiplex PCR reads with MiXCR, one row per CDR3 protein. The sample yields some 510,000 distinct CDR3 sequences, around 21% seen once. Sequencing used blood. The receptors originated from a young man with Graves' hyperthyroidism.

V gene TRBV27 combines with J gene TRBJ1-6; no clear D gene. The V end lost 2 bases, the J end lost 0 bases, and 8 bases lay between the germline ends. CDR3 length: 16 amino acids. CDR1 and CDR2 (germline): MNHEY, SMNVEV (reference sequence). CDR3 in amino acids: CASSLGLISYNSPLHF. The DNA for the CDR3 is TGTGCCAGCAGTTTAGGGCTCATCTCCTATAATTCACCCCTCCACTTT.

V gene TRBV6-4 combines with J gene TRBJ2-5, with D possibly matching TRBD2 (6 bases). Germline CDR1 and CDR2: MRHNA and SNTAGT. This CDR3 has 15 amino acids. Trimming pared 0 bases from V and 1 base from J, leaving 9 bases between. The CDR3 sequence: CASSDSAGSQETQYF. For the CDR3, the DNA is TGTGCCAGCAGTGACTCGGCGGGGTCCCAAGAGACCCAGTACTTC.

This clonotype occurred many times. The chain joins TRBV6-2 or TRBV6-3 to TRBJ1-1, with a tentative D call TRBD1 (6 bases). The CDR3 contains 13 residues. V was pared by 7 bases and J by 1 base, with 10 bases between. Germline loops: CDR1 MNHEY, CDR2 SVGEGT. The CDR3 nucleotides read TGTGCCAGCAATGACAGGAGGAACACTGAAGCTTTCTTT. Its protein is CASNDRRNTEAFF.

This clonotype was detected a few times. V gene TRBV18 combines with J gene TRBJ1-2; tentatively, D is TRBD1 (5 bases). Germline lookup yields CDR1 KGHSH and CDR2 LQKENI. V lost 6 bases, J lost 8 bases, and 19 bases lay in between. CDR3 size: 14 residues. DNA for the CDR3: TGTGCCAGCTCCCCGGGACCGAGTACCGGGGGCTACACCTTC. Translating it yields CASSPGPSTGGYTF.

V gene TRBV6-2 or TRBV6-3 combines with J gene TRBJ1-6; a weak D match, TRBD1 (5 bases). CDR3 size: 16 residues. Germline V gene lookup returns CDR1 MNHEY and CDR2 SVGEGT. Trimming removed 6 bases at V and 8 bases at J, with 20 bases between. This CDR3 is CASRSRRPDTYSPLHF. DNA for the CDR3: TGTGCCAGCAGGAGTAGACGTCCGGACACTTATTCACCCCTCCACTTT.

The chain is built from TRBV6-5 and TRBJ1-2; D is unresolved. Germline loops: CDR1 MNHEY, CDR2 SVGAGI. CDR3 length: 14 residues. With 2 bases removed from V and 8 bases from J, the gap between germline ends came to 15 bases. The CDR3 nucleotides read TGTGCCAGCAGTTACCAAAGGACGGACCAGGGCTACACCTTC. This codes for CASSYQRTDQGYTF.

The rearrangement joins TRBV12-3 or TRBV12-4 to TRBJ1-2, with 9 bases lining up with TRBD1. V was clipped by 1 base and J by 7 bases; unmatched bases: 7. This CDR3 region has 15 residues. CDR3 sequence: CASSLDGTGSGGYTF. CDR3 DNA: TGTGCCAGCAGTTTAGATGGGACAGGGTCTGGTGGCTACACCTTC.

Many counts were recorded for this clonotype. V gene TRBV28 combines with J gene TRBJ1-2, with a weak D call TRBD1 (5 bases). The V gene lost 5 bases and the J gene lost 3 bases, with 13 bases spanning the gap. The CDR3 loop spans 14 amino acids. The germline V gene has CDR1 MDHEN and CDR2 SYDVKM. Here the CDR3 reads CASSELATDYGYTF. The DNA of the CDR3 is TGTGCCAGCAGTGAACTCGCGACAGACTATGGCTACACCTTC.

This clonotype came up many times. CDR3: CASNKGIRDRYQPQHF. The CDR3 DNA sequence: TGTGCCAGCAATAAAGGAATCCGGGACAGATATCAGCCCCAGCATTTT. The rearrangement links TRBV28 to TRBJ1-5; TRBD1 aligns across 7 bases. In germline, CDR1 is MDHEN, CDR2 SYDVKM. J lost 5 bases, V lost 7 bases, and 14 bases had no gene match. This CDR3 region has 16 residues.

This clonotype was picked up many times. This CDR3 reads CASSFSGQDYEQYF. The CDR3 DNA follows: TGTGCCAGCAGCTTCTCAGGACAGGACTACGAGCAGTACTTC. V gene TRBV7-2 combines with J gene TRBJ2-7, with TRBD1 matching 7 bases. Germline V gene data show CDR1 as SGHTA and CDR2 as FQGNSA. There are 14 residues in the CDR3. With 3 bases clipped from V and 3 bases from J, the junction kept 5 bases outside the gene matches. The variable domain in full, with the rest retrieved from reference TRBV7-2 and TRBJ2-7, is GAGVSQSPSNKVTEKGKDVELRCDPISGHTALYWYRQSLGQGLEFLIYFQGNSAPDKSGLPSDRFSAERTGGSVSTLTIQRTQQEDSAVYLCASSFSGQDYEQYFGPGTRLTVT.